This TCR beta chain comes out of a study of a mutant IDH1 vaccine in newly diagnosed glioma. Overall study context: Patients under treatment included about 60% males and 37.5% females and had a mean age of about 37 years. Patients' prior therapy spanned radiotherapy, temozolomide, or both; most underwent both. Study results and caveats: Pseudoprogression seemed unrelated to changes in top peripheral T cell clonotypes.

Sequencing was performed with immunoSEQ multiplex PCR; in TCRdb, only in-frame clones are kept and a portion is missing. The table includes about 67,000 clones, over 70% detected once. Comment on this clone: Its target is not known.

The time point is: baseline, week 1 (first vaccination visit). Treatment described: pre-vaccination baseline after standard-of-care therapy. Every donor had a new WHO grade 3 or 4 astrocytoma that was IDH1-mutant, with loss of nuclear ATRX. Germline V gene data show CDR1 as LGHNA and CDR2 as YSLEER. CDR3 length: 14 amino acids. Between the trimmed V and J ends, which lost 3 bases and 7 bases, there was a span of 10 bases. Sequences were derived from peripheral blood mononuclear cells (PBMCs), sampled from a glioma patient treated with radiotherapy, temozolomide or both. This chain uses TRBV4-3 with TRBJ1-6; D is ambiguous. This receptor was taken from a young woman with glioma. Some clones in this sample may be carry-over from other donors' samples. CDR3 sequence (DNA): TGCGCCAGCAGCCAGAGAGGGATAAATTCACCCCTCCACTTT. Translating it yields CASSQRGINSPLHF.